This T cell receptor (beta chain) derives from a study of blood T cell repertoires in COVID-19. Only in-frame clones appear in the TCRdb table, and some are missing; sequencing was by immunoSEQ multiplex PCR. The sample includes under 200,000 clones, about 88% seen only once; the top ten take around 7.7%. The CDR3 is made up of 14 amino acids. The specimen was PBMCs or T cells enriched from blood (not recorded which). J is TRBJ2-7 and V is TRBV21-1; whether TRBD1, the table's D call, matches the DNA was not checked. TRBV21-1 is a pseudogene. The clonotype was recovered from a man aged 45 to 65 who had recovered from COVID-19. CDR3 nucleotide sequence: TGTGCCAGCAGCAAAGGTCCAGGGGAATACGAGCAGTACTTC. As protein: CASSKGPGEYEQYF.